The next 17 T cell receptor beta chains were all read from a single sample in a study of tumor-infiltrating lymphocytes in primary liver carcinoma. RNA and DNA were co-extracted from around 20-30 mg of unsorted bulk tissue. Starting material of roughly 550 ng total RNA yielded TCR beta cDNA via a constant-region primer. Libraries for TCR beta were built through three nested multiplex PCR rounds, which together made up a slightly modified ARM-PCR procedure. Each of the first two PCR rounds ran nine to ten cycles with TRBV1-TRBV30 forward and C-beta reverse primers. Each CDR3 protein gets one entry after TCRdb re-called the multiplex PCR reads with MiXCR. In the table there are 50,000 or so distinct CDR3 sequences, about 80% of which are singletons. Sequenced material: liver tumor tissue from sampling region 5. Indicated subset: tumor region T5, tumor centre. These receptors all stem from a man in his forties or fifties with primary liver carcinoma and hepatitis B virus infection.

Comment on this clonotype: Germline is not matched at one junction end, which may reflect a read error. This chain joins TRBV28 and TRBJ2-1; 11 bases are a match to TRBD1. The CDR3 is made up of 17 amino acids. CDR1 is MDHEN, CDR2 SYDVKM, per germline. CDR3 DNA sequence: TGTACCAGCAGACCCCCCGCCGGACAGGGGGCCTACAATGAGCAGCTCTTC. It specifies CTSRPPAGQGAYNEQLF. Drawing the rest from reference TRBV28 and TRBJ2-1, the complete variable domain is DVKVTQSSRYLVKRTGEKVFLECVQDMDHENMFWYRQDPGLGLRLIYFSYDVKMKEKGDIPEGYSVSREKKERFSLILESASTNQTSMYLCTSRPPAGQGAYNEQLFGPGTRLTVL.

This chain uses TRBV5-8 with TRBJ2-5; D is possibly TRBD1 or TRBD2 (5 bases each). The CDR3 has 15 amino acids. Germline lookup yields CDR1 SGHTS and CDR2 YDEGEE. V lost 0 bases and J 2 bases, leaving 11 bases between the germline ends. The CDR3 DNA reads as TGTGCCAGCAGCTTGGACCCGGGACCACAAGAGACCCAGTACTTC. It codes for CASSLDPGPQETQYF.

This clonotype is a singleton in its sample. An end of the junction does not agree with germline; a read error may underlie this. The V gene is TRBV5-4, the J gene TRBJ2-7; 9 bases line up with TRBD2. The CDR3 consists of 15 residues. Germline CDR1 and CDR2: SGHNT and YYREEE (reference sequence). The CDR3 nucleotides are TGTGCCAGCAGCCCTACTAGCGGGCTTACCTACGAGCAGTGCTTC. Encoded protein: CASSPTSGLTYEQCF.

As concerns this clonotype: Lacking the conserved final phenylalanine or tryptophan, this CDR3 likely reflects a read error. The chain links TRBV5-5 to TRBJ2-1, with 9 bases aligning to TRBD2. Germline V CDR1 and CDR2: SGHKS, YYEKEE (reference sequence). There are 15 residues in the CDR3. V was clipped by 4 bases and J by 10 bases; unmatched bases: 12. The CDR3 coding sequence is TGTGCCAGCAGCGGGGGAGTAGCGGGAGAAAACGAGCAGTTCTCC. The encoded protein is CASSGGVAGENEQFS.

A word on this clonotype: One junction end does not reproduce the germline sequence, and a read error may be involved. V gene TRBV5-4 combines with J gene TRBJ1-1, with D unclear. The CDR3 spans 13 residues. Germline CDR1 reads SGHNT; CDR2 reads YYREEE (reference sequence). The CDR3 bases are TGTACCAGCAGAATAGGGTTAAACACTGAAGCTTTCTTT. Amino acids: CTSRIGLNTEAFF.

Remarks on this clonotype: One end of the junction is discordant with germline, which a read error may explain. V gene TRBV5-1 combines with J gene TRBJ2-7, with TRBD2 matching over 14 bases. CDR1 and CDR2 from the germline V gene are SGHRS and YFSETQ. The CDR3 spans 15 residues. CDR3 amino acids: CTSSLGLAGGNEQYF. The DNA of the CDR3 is TGCACCAGTAGCCTCGGACTAGCGGGAGGTAACGAACAGTACTTC.

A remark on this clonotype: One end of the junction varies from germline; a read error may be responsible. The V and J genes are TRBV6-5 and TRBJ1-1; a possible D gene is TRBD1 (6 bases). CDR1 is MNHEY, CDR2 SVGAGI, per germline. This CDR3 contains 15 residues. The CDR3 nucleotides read TGTGCCAGCACTTACTCGCCAACAGGGAACACTGAAACTTTCTTT. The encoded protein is CASTYSPTGNTETFF.

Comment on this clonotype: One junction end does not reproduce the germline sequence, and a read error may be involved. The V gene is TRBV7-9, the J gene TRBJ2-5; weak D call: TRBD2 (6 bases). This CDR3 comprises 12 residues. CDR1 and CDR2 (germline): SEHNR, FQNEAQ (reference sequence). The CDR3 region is CANSQEGETQYF. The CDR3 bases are TGTGCCAACAGCCAGGAGGGGGAGACCCAGTACTTC.

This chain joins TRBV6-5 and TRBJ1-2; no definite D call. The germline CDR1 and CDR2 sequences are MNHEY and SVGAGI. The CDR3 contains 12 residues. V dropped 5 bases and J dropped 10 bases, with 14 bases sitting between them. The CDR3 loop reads CASSPTRNDYTF. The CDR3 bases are TGTGCCAGCAGTCCTACAAGGAATGACTACACCTTC.

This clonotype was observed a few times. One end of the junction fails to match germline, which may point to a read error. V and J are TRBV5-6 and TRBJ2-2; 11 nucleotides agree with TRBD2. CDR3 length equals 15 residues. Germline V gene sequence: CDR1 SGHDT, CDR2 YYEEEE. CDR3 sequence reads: CASSLGLADTGELFF. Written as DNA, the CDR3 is TGTGCCAGCAGTTTGGGACTAGCGGACACCGGGGAGCTGTTTTTT.

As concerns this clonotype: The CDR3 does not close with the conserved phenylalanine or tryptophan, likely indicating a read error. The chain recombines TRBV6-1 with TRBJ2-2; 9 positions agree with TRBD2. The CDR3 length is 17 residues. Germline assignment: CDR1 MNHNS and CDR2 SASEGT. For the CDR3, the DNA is TGTACCAGCAGTCCCCTCCGGAGTATAGCGGGAGAGAGGGAGCTGTTTCTT. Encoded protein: CTSSPLRSIAGERELFL.

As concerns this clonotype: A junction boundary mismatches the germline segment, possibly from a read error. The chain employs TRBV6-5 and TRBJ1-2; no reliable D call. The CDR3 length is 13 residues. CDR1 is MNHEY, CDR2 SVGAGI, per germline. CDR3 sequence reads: CASSPPGSHGYIF. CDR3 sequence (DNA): TGTGCCAGCAGCCCACCTGGGAGCCATGGCTACATTTTC.

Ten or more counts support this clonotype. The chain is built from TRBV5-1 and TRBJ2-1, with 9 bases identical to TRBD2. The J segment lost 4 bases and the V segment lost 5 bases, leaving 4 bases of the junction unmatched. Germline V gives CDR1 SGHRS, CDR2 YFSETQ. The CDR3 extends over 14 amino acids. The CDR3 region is CASSSAGGYNEQFF. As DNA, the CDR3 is TGCGCCAGCAGTTCGGCGGGAGGGTACAATGAGCAGTTCTTC.

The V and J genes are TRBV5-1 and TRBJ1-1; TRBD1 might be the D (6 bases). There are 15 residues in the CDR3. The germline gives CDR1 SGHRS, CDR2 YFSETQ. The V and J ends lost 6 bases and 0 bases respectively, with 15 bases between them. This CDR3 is CASIGGTLMNTEAFF. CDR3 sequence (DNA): TGCGCCAGCATAGGAGGGACATTGATGAACACTGAAGCTTTCTTT.

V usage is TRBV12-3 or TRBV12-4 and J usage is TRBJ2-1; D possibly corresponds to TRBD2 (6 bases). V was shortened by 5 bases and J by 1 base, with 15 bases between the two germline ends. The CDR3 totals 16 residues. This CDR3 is CASSDPRLVSYNEQFF. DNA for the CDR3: TGTGCCAGCAGTGATCCGAGACTAGTATCCTACAATGAGCAGTTCTTC.

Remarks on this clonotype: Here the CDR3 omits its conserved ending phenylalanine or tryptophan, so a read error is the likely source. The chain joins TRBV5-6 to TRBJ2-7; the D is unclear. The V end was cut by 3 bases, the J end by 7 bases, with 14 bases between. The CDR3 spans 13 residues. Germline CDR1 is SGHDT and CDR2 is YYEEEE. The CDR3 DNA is TGTGCCAGCAGCTCCTTGATGGTCTATGAGCAGTACTAC. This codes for CASSSLMVYEQYY.

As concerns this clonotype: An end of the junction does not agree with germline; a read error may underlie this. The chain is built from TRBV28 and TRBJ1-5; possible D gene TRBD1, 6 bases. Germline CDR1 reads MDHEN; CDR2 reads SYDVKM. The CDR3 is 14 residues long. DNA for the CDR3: TGTGCCAGCAGGCCCACAGGGTCGACTCAGTCCCAGCATTTT. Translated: CASRPTGSTQSQHF.